This T cell receptor (beta chain) was sequenced in a study of CD8+ T cells in alopecia areata. Treatment given: oral pan-JAK inhibitor, 5-10 mg twice daily. Study findings and constraints: Persistence in scalp and blood during tofacitinib was observed for many expanded lesional clones. For patients receiving tofacitinib, scalp clonality and expanded CD8+ clones among the top 100 significantly decreased.

As concerns this clone: Its matching antigen is unknown.

Reverse transcribed after extraction, RNA yielded cDNA as the sequencing template. Here immunoSEQ multiplex PCR was the method, and the copy in TCRdb shows in-frame clones only, minus some. Among around 140,000 clones listed, 86% were seen once. CDR1 MNHEY and CDR2 SMNVEV come from the germline V gene (reference sequence). This CDR3 contains 13 residues. The V end was cut by 3 bases, the J end by 6 bases, with 12 bases between. The chain recombines TRBV27 with TRBJ2-7; D is uncertain. The TCR originated in a human donor with alopecia areata. This specimen consisted of CD8+ T cells sorted from blood, obtained at week 4, from a patient treated with tofacitinib. The CDR3, as DNA: TGTGCCAGCAGTTTTGGTACGGGCCGCGAGCAGTACTTC. Amino acid sequence: CASSFGTGREQYF.